This T cell receptor beta chain stems from a study of identical twins. V dropped 0 bases and J dropped 0 bases, with 8 bases sitting between them. CDR1 SGHRS and CDR2 YFSETQ come from the germline V gene. There are 15 residues in the CDR3. One entry per CDR3 protein results from TCRdb running MiXCR on the 5' RACE reads. This table has 350,000 to 450,000 distinct CDR3 sequences, approximately 17% appearing once. The sample consisted of naive T cells sorted from blood. The sequence was collected from a man between 50 and 59 years old in good health. The chain combines TRBV5-1 with TRBJ2-3, with D unclear. In DNA, the CDR3 is TGCGCCAGCAGCTTGGACGGAATAAGCACAGATACGCAGTATTTT. Amino acids: CASSLDGISTDTQYF.